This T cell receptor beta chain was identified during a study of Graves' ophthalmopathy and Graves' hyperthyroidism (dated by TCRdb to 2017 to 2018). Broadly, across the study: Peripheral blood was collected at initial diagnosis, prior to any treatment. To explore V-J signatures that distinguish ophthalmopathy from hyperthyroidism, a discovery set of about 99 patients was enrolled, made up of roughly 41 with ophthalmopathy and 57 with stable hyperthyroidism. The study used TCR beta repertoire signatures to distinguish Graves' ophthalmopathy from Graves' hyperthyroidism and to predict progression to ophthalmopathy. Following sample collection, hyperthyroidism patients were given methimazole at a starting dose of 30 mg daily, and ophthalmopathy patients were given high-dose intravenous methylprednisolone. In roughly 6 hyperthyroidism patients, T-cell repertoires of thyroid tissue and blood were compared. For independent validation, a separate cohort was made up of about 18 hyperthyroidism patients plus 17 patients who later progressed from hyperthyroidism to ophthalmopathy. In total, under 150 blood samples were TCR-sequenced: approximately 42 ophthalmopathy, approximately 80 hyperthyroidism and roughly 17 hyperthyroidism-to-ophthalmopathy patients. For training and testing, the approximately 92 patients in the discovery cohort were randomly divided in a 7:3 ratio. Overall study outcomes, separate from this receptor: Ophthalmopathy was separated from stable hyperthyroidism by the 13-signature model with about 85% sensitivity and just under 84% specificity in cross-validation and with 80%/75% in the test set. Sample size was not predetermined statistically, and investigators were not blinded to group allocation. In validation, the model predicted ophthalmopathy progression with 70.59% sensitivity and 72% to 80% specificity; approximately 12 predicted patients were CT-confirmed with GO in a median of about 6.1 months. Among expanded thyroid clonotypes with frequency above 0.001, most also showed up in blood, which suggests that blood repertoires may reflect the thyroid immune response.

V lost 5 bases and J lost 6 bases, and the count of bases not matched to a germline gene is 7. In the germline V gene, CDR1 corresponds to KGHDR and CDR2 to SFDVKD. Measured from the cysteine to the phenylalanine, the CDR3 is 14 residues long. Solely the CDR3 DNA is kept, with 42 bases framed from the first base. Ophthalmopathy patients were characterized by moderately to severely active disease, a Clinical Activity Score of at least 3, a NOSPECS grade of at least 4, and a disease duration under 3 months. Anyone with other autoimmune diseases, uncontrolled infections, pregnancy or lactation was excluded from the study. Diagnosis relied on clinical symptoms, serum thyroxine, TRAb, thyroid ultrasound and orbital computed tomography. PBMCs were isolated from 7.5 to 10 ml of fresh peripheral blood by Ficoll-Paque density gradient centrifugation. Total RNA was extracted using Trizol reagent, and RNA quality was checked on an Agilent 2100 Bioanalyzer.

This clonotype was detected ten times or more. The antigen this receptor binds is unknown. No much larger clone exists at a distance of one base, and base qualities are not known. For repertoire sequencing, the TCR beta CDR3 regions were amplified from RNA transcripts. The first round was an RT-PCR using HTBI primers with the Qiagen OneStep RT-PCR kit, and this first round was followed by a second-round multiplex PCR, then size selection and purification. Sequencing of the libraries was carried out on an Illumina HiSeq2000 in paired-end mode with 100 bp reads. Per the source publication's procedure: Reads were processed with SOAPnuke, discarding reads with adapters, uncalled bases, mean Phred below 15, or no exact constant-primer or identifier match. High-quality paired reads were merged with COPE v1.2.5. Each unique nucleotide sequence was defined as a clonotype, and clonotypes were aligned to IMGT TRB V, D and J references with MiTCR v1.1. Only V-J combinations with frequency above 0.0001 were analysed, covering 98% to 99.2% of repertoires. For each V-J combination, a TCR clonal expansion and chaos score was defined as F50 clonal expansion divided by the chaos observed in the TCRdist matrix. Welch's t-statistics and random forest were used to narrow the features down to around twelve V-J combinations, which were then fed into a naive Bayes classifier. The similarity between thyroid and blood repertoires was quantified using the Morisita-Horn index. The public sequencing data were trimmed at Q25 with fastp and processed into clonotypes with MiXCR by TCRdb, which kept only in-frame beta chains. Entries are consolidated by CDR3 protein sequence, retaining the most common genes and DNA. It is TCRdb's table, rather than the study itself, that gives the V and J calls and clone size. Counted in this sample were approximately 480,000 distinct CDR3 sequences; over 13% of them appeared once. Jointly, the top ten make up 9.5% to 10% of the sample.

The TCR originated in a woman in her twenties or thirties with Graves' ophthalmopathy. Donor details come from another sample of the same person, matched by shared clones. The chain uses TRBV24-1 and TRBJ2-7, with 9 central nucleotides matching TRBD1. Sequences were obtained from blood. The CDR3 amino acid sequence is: CATSVRGQGSEQYF. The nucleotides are TGTGCCACCAGTGTTAGGGGACAGGGCTCCGAGCAGTACTTC.